The 16 T cell receptor beta chains given below trace back to one sample, sequenced in a study of CD8+CD57+ T cells in acquired aplastic anemia. The authors sequenced patients whose flow cytometry had shown CD8+CD57+ cell expansion. Template material for TCR beta VDJ and CDR3 profiling consisted of genomic DNA. TCRdb reanalysed the reads using MiXCR and keeps one entry per CDR3 protein. This sample has some 180,000 distinct CDR3 sequences, with 63% found just once. The sequencing input was sorted CD4+, CD8+, or CD8+CD57+ T cells (not recorded which) from PBMCs. These receptors were taken from a human donor with aplastic anemia.

This clonotype has only a few counts. The rearrangement links TRBV25-1 to TRBJ1-2, with TRBD1 as a possible D gene (5 bases). The CDR3 runs 18 residues. Germline V gives CDR1 MGHDK, CDR2 SYGVNS. V lost 1 base to trimming and J lost 4 bases, with 22 bases between them. CDR3: CASSESVGRESFSYGYTF. The CDR3 DNA sequence: TGTGCCAGCAGTGAATCGGTGGGCAGGGAATCCTTTAGCTATGGCTACACCTTC.

V and J are TRBV6-1 and TRBJ2-3; 9 bases match TRBD2. Germline lookup yields CDR1 MNHNS and CDR2 SASEGT. This CDR3 is 15 amino acids long. V shed 5 bases, J shed 1 base, and the junction held 4 bases outside the gene matches. CDR3 sequence: CASSPRLAGTDTQYF. In DNA form, the CDR3 reads TGTGCCAGCAGTCCCCGACTAGCGGGCACAGATACGCAGTATTTT.

This sequence joins TRBV2 and TRBJ1-6; 7 bases are a match to TRBD1. CDR3 length: 14 residues. CDR1 is SNHLY, CDR2 FYNNEI, per germline. V dropped 4 bases and J dropped 9; count of bases not matched to a gene: 6. This chain's CDR3 is CASSGWDSPSPLHF. The CDR3, as DNA: TGTGCCAGCAGTGGCTGGGACAGCCCTTCACCCCTCCACTTT.

This clonotype was observed at least ten times. The genes are TRBV19 and TRBJ1-2; D is unclear. The ends were cut back, 4 bases at V and 2 bases at J, with 11 bases in the middle. CDR3 length: 14 residues. Germline CDR1 is LNHDA and CDR2 is SQIVND (reference sequence). CDR3 sequence reads: CASSTRTGNYGYTF. CDR3 coding DNA: TGTGCCAGTAGTACCCGGACGGGCAACTATGGCTACACCTTC. The complete variable domain, with remaining parts taken from reference TRBV19 and TRBJ1-2, reads DGGITQSPKYLFRKEGQNVTLSCEQNLNHDAMYWYRQDPGQGLRLIYYSQIVNDFQKGDIAEGYSVSREKKESFPLTVTSAQKNPTAFYLCASSTRTGNYGYTFGSGTRLTVV.

The chain combines TRBV4-2 with TRBJ2-7; D call uncertain. CDR3 length: 16 amino acids. Trimming shortened V by 0 bases and J by 7 bases, and 19 bases separated the two germline ends. The germline V gene has CDR1 LGHNA and CDR2 YNFKEQ. CDR3 residues: CASSQDRAVGRKEQYF. CDR3 coding DNA: TGTGCCAGCAGCCAAGATCGGGCAGTCGGGCGTAAGGAGCAGTACTTC.

The chain links TRBV7-8 to TRBJ1-2, with 8 bases that match TRBD1. Germline CDR1 reads SGHVS; CDR2 reads FQNEAQ. The trim removed 2 bases at V and 6 bases at J, leaving 5 bases unmatched. The CDR3 contains 14 residues. DNA of the CDR3: TGTGCCAGCAGCTTAACGGCAGGGGGCGATGGCTACACCTTC. Translated, it gives CASSLTAGGDGYTF. Complete variable domain (other parts from reference TRBV7-8 and TRBJ1-2): GAGVSQSPRYKVAKRGQDVALRCDPISGHVSLFWYQQALGQGPEFLTYFQNEAQLDKSGLPSDRFFAERPEGSVSTLKIQRTQQEDSAVYLCASSLTAGGDGYTFGSGTRLTVV.

This clonotype has just one count. This chain connects TRBV14 to TRBJ1-2, with no clear D. This CDR3 has 16 residues. Germline assignment: CDR1 SGHDN and CDR2 FVKESK. The V end lost 4 bases, the J end lost 0 bases, and 15 bases lay between the germline ends. CDR3 amino acids: CASSPLFWSTNYGYTF. As DNA, the CDR3 is TGTGCCAGCAGCCCTTTGTTTTGGTCTACTAACTATGGCTACACCTTC.

This clonotype was detected ten times or more. The genes are TRBV24-1 and TRBJ2-1; 7 nucleotides agree with TRBD2. This CDR3 has 14 residues. The V segment lost 0 bases and the J segment 9 bases; nucleotides outside the gene matches: 4. Per the germline V gene, CDR1 is KGHDR and CDR2 is SFDVKD. The CDR3 DNA reads as TGTGCCACCAGTGATTTGACGCGGGGGTCTGAGCAGTTCTTC. Translating it yields CATSDLTRGSEQFF.

This clonotype occurred many times. V is TRBV24-1 and J is TRBJ1-5; 10 nucleotides match TRBD1. Germline assignment: CDR1 KGHDR and CDR2 SFDVKD. The V segment lost 9 bases and the J segment 2 bases; nucleotides outside the gene matches: 21. This CDR3 is 20 amino acids long. The CDR3 sequence is CATGKRGQGTPRLGNQPQHF. The CDR3 DNA is TGTGCCACCGGTAAACGGGGACAGGGGACCCCGAGATTGGGCAATCAGCCCCAGCATTTT.

The chain links TRBV7-3 to TRBJ2-5; D tentatively fits TRBD1 or TRBD2 (5 bases each). There are 14 residues in the CDR3. The V gene's germline CDR1 is SGHTA and CDR2 FQGTGA. V dropped 0 bases and J dropped 5 bases, with 10 bases sitting between them. CDR3: CASSLTGGSETQYF. The CDR3 bases are TGTGCCAGCAGCTTAACTGGGGGTAGTGAGACCCAGTACTTC.

The gene calls are TRBV2 and TRBJ1-1; possibly TRBD1 for D (5 bases). Germline V gene lookup returns CDR1 SNHLY and CDR2 FYNNEI. Trimming took off 1 base at V and 8 bases at J, with 14 bases between the two ends. The CDR3 sequence is 14 residues long. The CDR3: CASSEVGEVHEAFF. The CDR3 region has the DNA TGTGCCAGCAGTGAAGTAGGGGAGGTCCACGAAGCTTTCTTT. The variable domain in full, with the rest retrieved from reference TRBV2 and TRBJ1-1, is EPEVTQTPSHQVTQMGQEVILRCVPISNHLYFYWYRQILGQKVEFLVSFYNNEISEKSEIFDDQFSVERPDGSNFTLKIRSTKLEDSAMYFCASSEVGEVHEAFFGQGTRLTVV.

V gene TRBV15 combines with J gene TRBJ2-5; D unresolved. The CDR3 runs 14 residues. CDR1 is LNHNV, CDR2 YYDKDF, per germline (reference sequence). V was shortened by 5 bases and J by 5 bases, with 15 bases between the two germline ends. This CDR3 reads CATSDRKGWETQYF. The CDR3 coding sequence is TGTGCCACCAGCGATCGGAAGGGATGGGAGACCCAGTACTTC.

The chain has TRBV2 and TRBJ2-2; D tentatively reads TRBD1 or TRBD2 (5 bases each). Trimming shortened V by 11 bases and J by 1 base, and 11 bases separated the two germline ends. There are 13 residues in the CDR3. Germline V CDR1 and CDR2: SNHLY, FYNNEI. The DNA of the CDR3 is TGTGCCCTCTCGGGGCAGAACACCGGGGAGCTGTTTTTT. It codes for CALSGQNTGELFF.

This clonotype was seen at least ten times. The chain employs TRBV20-1 and TRBJ1-5; 9 nucleotides match TRBD1. Germline V gene data show CDR1 as DFQATT and CDR2 as SNEGSKA (reference sequence). This CDR3 is 15 amino acids long. J was trimmed by 6 bases and V by 1 base; bases with no gene match: 7. The DNA for the CDR3 is TGCAGTGCTAGAGGATGGACAGGGGATCGTCAGCCCCAGCATTTT. This sequence encodes CSARGWTGDRQPQHF.

In this sample, this clonotype turned up a few times. This chain joins TRBV9 and TRBJ2-3; D uncertain. Trimming stripped 5 bases from V and 11 bases from J, with 27 bases between. Germline V gene data show CDR1 as SGDLS and CDR2 as YYNGEE. This CDR3 contains 16 residues. For the CDR3, the DNA is TGTGCCAGCAGTGAAGGGCCTCTGGGGTCCTACAATGAGCAGTATTTT. Translation: CASSEGPLGSYNEQYF.

This clonotype was seen a handful of times. A much bigger clone sits one base away, suggesting this may be a read error. The chain recombines TRBV6-6 with TRBJ1-5; D gene ambiguous. From germline, CDR1 is MNHNY and CDR2 SVGAGI (reference sequence). The V and J ends lost 4 bases and 5 bases respectively, with 9 bases between them. The CDR3 is 13 amino acids. DNA of the CDR3: TGTGCCAGCAGTTTGTCGTGGGATCAGCCCCAGCATTTT. Protein sequence: CASSLSWDQPQHF.